The clone carrying this T cell receptor (beta chain) was observed many times. Its specificity is not known. The CDR3 totals 14 residues. Germline assignment: CDR1 MNHEY and CDR2 SVGEGT. J was trimmed by 5 bases and V by 6 bases; bases with no gene match: 3. With a duration under 2 months, the hyperthyroidism was newly diagnosed in patients aged 18 to 65. Uncontrolled infection, other autoimmune disease, pregnancy or lactation disqualified patients from enrolment. This entry comes from a study of T cells in Graves' hyperthyroidism and ophthalmopathy. Study-level results: Through a model of 13 V-J features, ophthalmopathy was separated from stable hyperthyroidism. The model predicted ophthalmopathy a median approximately 6 months before onset.

Amplification of TCR beta CDR3 regions was performed using RNA transcripts as template. In the first-round RT-PCR of the TCR CDR3, the HTBI primer set was used. Using its own MiXCR run on the multiplex PCR reads, TCRdb lists one record per CDR3 protein. The sample has roughly 630,000 distinct CDR3 sequences, approximately 14% seen once. The sequence came from a woman in her 30s with Graves' hyperthyroidism. The V call is TRBV6-2 or TRBV6-3, the J call TRBJ1-5; TRBD1 matches at 11 bases. The sequencing input was blood. The CDR3 nucleotides are TGTGCCAGCAGCGGGACAGGGGGGTATCAGCCCCAGCATTTT. Its protein product is CASSGTGGYQPQHF.